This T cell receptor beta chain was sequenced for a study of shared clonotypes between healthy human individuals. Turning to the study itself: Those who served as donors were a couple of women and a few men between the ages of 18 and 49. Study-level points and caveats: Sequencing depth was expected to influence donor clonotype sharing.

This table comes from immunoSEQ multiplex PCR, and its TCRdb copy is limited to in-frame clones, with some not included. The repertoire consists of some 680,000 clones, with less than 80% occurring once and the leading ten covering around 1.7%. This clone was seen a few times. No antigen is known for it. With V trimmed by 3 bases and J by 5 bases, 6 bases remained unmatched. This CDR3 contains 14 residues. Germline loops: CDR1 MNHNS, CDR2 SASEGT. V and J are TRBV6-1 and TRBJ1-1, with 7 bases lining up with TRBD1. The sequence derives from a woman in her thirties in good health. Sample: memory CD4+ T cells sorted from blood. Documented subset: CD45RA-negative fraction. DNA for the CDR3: TGTGCCAGCAGTGAGCAACAGGGGAGGACTGAAGCTTTCTTT. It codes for CASSEQQGRTEAFF.